The 12 T cell receptor beta chains below come from one sample, sequenced in a study of PD-1 blockade in mismatch repair-deficient tumors. The assay was immunoSEQ multiplex PCR, and TCRdb's table has in-frame clones only and misses some. The table has 15,000 to 25,000 clones, over 70% seen once. The source material was PBMCs, sampled 52 weeks after starting pembrolizumab. All receptors derive from an adult with mismatch repair-deficient cancer.

The chain employs TRBV9 and TRBJ1-1, with D possibly being TRBD1 (6 bases). This CDR3 spans 16 amino acids. Germline V CDR1 and CDR2: SGDLS, YYNGEE. Deletions cut 3 bases from V and 3 bases from J, with 18 bases between. The CDR3 region has the DNA TGTGCCAGCAGCGCCTCACTCCTGGGGGGGCACACTGAAGCTTTCTTT. Encoded protein: CASSASLLGGHTEAFF.

The chain employs TRBV7-9 and TRBJ1-4; 9 nucleotides line up with TRBD1. Germline CDR1 SEHNR, CDR2 FQNEAQ (reference sequence). This CDR3 has 14 residues. Trimming took 5 bases from V and 7 from J; bases not matched to a gene: 5. The CDR3 nucleotides read TGTGCCAGCAGCCAACAGGGGGCAGGTGAAAAACTGTTTTTT. Translation gives CASSQQGAGEKLFF.

The V gene is TRBV30, the J gene TRBJ1-5; no clear D. The germline V and J ends were trimmed by 0 bases and 1 base, with 7 bases remaining between them. The CDR3 is 14 residues long. CDR1 and CDR2 from the germline V gene are GTSNPN and SVGIG (reference sequence). CDR3 residues: CAWSVIGSNQPQHF. The DNA of the CDR3 is TGTGCCTGGAGTGTAATCGGGAGCAATCAGCCCCAGCATTTT. Filled out from reference TRBV30 and TRBJ1-5, the complete variable domain reads SQTIHQWPATLVQPVGSPLSLECTVEGTSNPNLYWYRQAAGRGLQLLFYSVGIGQISSEVPQNLSASRPQDRQFILSSKKLLLSDSGFYLCAWSVIGSNQPQHFGDGTRLSIL.

V usage is TRBV19 and J usage is TRBJ2-7, with 7 positions matching TRBD1. CDR3 length equals 14 residues. The V gene end was trimmed by 6 bases and the J gene end by 6 bases; junction bases not matched to a gene: 11. The V gene's germline CDR1 is LNHDA and CDR2 SQIVND (reference sequence). The CDR3 sequence: CASSYRGSSAEQYF. The CDR3 DNA is TGTGCCAGTAGCTACAGGGGCTCTTCGGCCGAGCAGTACTTC. Looking up the rest from reference TRBV19 and TRBJ2-7 gives the full variable domain: DGGITQSPKYLFRKEGQNVTLSCEQNLNHDAMYWYRQDPGQGLRLIYYSQIVNDFQKGDIAEGYSVSREKKESFPLTVTSAQKNPTAFYLCASSYRGSSAEQYFGPGTRLTVT.

The rearrangement uses TRBV11-2 and TRBJ1-1, with 7 bases lining up with TRBD1. The germline V gene has CDR1 SGHAT and CDR2 FQNNGV. J lost 9 bases, V lost 5 bases, and 6 bases had no gene match. The CDR3 consists of 12 residues. The CDR3 nucleotides read TGTGCCAGCAGCGTACCGGGACAGCAAGCTTTCTTT. Its translation is CASSVPGQQAFF.

The chain is built from TRBV29-1 and TRBJ2-1, with 15 nucleotides matching TRBD2. The CDR3 has 14 amino acids. V trimming: 3 bases; J trimming: 8 bases; junction bases outside the gene matches: 2. Germline CDR1 and CDR2: SQVTM and ANQGSEA. Here the CDR3 DNA reads TGCAGCGTTGATGGGACTAGCGGGAGGTATGAGCAGTTCTTC. Protein sequence: CSVDGTSGRYEQFF.

The chain joins TRBV2 to TRBJ1-5; TRBD1 matches 9 bases. Trimming removed 3 bases from V and 7 bases from J; junction bases left unmatched: 4. The CDR3 runs to 14 residues. CDR1 is SNHLY, CDR2 FYNNEI, per germline. DNA of the CDR3: TGTGCCAGCAGTGAGGGACAGGGAGAACAGCCCCAGCATTTT. Amino acids: CASSEGQGEQPQHF.

The chain carries TRBV5-1 and TRBJ1-1, with TRBD1 matching 7 bases. The CDR3 has 15 residues. CDR1 SGHRS and CDR2 YFSETQ come from the germline V gene. After removal of 4 bases from V and 2 bases from J, the junction contained 8 bases not matched to a gene. The CDR3 reads CASSPDRALNTEAFF. The DNA for the CDR3 is TGCGCCAGCAGCCCAGACAGGGCCCTAAACACTGAAGCTTTCTTT.

V is TRBV5-1 and J is TRBJ2-1; TRBD2 agrees at 9 bases. Germline V gene data show CDR1 as SGHRS and CDR2 as YFSETQ. Trimming cost V 0 bases and J 7 bases; bases outside gene matches: 5. CDR3 length equals 15 residues. The CDR3 DNA sequence: TGCGCCAGCAGCTTGGAGCTAGCGGGACATAATGAGCAGTTCTTC. This codes for CASSLELAGHNEQFF.

The chain combines TRBV28 with TRBJ1-4, with TRBD1 as a possible D gene (6 bases). CDR3 length equals 14 residues. V was clipped by 6 bases and J by 0 bases, with 8 bases between them. Germline-derived CDR1 and CDR2 are MDHEN and SYDVKM. CDR3 sequence reads: CASSQGPTNEKLFF. For the CDR3, the DNA is TGTGCCAGCAGCCAGGGGCCAACTAATGAAAAACTGTTTTTT.

The CDR3 bases are TGCAGCGTTGACGGACTAGCGGGAGGGTCCTACGAGCAGTACTTC. This gives the protein CSVDGLAGGSYEQYF. The chain has TRBV29-1 and TRBJ2-7, with 15 nucleotides matching TRBD2. Germline CDR1 SQVTM, CDR2 ANQGSEA. The ends lost 3 bases at V and 1 base at J; junction bases unmatched: 1. This CDR3 is built from 15 residues.

This clone was seen once. The chain employs TRBV6-1 and TRBJ2-3; TRBD1 is a possible D gene (7 bases). V was pared by 8 bases and J by 5 bases, with 20 bases between. The CDR3 totals 15 residues. Looked up from germline, CDR1 is MNHNS and CDR2 is SASEGT. The CDR3 is CASGEDRRRGDTQYF. In DNA, the CDR3 is TGTGCCAGCGGGGAGGACAGGAGGCGCGGAGATACGCAGTATTTT.